This T cell receptor (beta chain) appears in the sequencing data of a study of beta chain features in type 1 diabetes. Study-wide results and limits: Naive, central memory and Treg TCRB repertoires seemed to resemble each other more closely in patients than they did in healthy donors. A pattern of fewer insertions and more deletions at VDJ junctions was seen in type 1 diabetes patients.

This clone was observed a few times. Its antigen is unknown. All sorted populations exceeded 95% purity. Reverse transcribing all isolated RNA meant expressed TCRB transcripts were sequenced. Assay used: immunoSEQ multiplex PCR; TCRdb lists only in-frame clones, some missing. This table has 150,000 or so clones, around a tenth appearing once. V was trimmed by 5 bases and J by 1 base, leaving 14 bases between them. CDR1 LNHDA and CDR2 SQIVND come from the germline V gene (reference sequence). The CDR3 is made up of 15 amino acids. The chain recombines TRBV19 with TRBJ1-1, with D unclear. Specimen: central memory CD4+ T cells from blood. This TCR came from a woman aged 40 to 49 in good health. CDR3 sequence: CASSLAMRWNTEAFF. The DNA for the CDR3 is TGTGCCAGTAGTCTGGCTATGCGGTGGAACACTGAAGCTTTCTTT.